Listed below are T cell receptor beta chains from one sample, sequenced in a study of blood T cell repertoires in COVID-19. Clones were sequenced by immunoSEQ multiplex PCR, and TCRdb holds only the in-frame ones, with some missing. The sample holds about 310,000 clones, 89% seen once. Source material: PBMCs or T cells enriched from blood (not recorded which). These receptors were taken from a woman aged 25 to 39 who had recovered from COVID-19. CDR3s include the opening cysteine and the closing phenylalanine or tryptophan. A D gene is named only where the DNA matches it firmly. For some rows the clone size is stated as once, few or many, or as a class when expanded; others skip it.

>once|TRBJ2-5|TRBV2|.
TGTGCCAGCAGCCAGTTCTGGGAGACCCAGTACTTC
CASSQFWETQYF
>.|TRBJ1-2|TRBV14|.
TGTGCCAGCAGCCTTCGATATTCATTACTTACTCCTAACTATGGCTACACCTTC
CASSLRYSLLTPNYGYTF
>.|TRBJ1-4|TRBV27|.
TGTGCCAGCAGTTTAGAAACAGGTGAAAAACTGTTTTTT
CASSLETGEKLFF
>.|TRBJ2-7|TRBV7-9|TRBD2
TGTGCCAGCAGCCGCGGGAGTCCCTACGAGCAGTACTTC
CASSRGSPYEQYF
>.|TRBJ1-1|TRBV19|TRBD1
TGTGCCAGTAGCCCTGGACAGGGCTTGAGTACTGAAGCTTTCTTT
CASSPGQGLSTEAFF
>.|TRBJ1-2|TRBV4-3|TRBD1
TGCGCCAGCAGCCAAGATCTCGGGACAGGTTCACTTGGCTACACCTTC
CASSQDLGTGSLGYTF
>.|TRBJ2-7|TRBV19|TRBD2
TGTGCCAGTAGTATCGGGGGGTACGAGCAGTACTTC
CASSIGGYEQYF
>.|TRBJ2-7|TRBV11-2|TRBD2
TGTGCCAGCAGCTTCGGGGCTAGCGGGAGAGAGGAAGAGCAGTACTTC
CASSFGASGREEEQYF
>.|TRBJ2-7|TRBV28|TRBD1
TGTGCCAGCAGTCCTCCGGGACAGGGGGCCTACGAGCAGTACTTC
CASSPPGQGAYEQYF
>once|TRBJ1-1|TRBV9|.
TGTGCCAGCAGCGTAGACATGAACACTGAAGCTTTCTTT
CASSVDMNTEAFF
>.|TRBJ1-1|TRBV18|.
TGTGCCAGCTCACCACGCGAGTTCATGAACACTGAAGCTTTCTTT
CASSPREFMNTEAFF
>.|TRBJ2-7|TRBV27|TRBD2
TGTGCCAGCAGTGAACTAGCGGGTTATCACGAGCAGTACTTC
CASSELAGYHEQYF
>once|TRBJ2-1|TRBV5-4|.
TGTGCCAGCAGCTGGGGACTCCAGTCGGTATCCTACAATGAGCAGTTCTTC
CASSWGLQSVSYNEQFF
>.|TRBJ2-7|TRBV5-7|.
TGTGCCAGCAGCTTAACTGTTCTTCTTGTGTACGAGCAGTACTTC
CASSLTVLLVYEQYF
>once|TRBJ2-7|TRBV20-1|.
TGCAGTGCACCGGACAGTGTAGAGCAGTACTTC
CSAPDSVEQYF
>.|TRBJ2-3|TRBV5-1|.
TGCGCCAGCAGCGGGGGGAGCACAGATACGCAGTATTTT
CASSGGSTDTQYF
>.|TRBJ2-1|TRBV5-1|TRBD2
TGCGCCAGCAGCTTGGTGGTAGCGGGATCTGGGAATGAGCAGTTCTTC
CASSLVVAGSGNEQFF
>once|TRBJ1-6|TRBV6-5|.
TGTGCCAGCAGTTACACGGGGGGAGATAATTCACCCCTCCACTTT
CASSYTGGDNSPLHF
>.|TRBJ1-6|TRBV5-1|.
TGCGCCAGCAGCCGACAGGTGGATGGTAATTCACCCCTCCACTTT
CASSRQVDGNSPLHF
>.|TRBJ1-6|TRBV5-1|TRBD1
TGCGCCAGCAGCCCCAACGGACAGGGAGGCGGTTCACCCCTCCACTTT
CASSPNGQGGGSPLHF
>.|TRBJ1-1|TRBV28|.
TGTGCCAGCAGTTTTCCGGGTATCAGTACGGTCTCGGTCGGCACTGAAGCTTTCTTT
CASSFPGISTVSVGTEAFF
>.|TRBJ1-2|TRBV6-5|TRBD1
TGTGCCAGCCAGACAGGGCGTAACTATGGCTACACCTTC
CASQTGRNYGYTF
>.|TRBJ1-2|TRBV7-2|.
TGTGCCAGCAGCTCCAGGACAGTTGCAGGAGGCTACACCTTC
CASSSRTVAGGYTF
>.|TRBJ1-1|TRBV7-9|.
TGTGCCAGCAGTCGATCGGGGGGGAGGAACACTGAAGCTTTCTTT
CASSRSGGRNTEAFF